Shown below are 18 T cell receptor beta chains from a single sample sequenced in a study of T cells expressing NK-cell markers (TCRdb year 2020). The method was 5' RACE. Sequencing relied on an Illumina HiSeq 2000. Following TCRdb reprocessing, every CDR3 protein sequence forms one entry, and DNA is not provided. The table of this sample itemizes about 410,000 distinct CDR3 sequences. The biggest ten clones account for roughly a tenth of the sample. The sample consisted of blood T cells: a sorted CD56 or NKG2C T cell subset, CD4+ or CD8+ T cells, or bulk PBMC T cells (not recorded which). Source of these receptors: a woman in her forties or fifties in good health. Donor details come from another sample of the same person, matched by shared clones.

This chain uses TRBV2 with TRBJ1-5; checking the TCRdb D call of TRBD1 is not possible without DNA. The CDR3 runs to 15 residues. The germline V gene encodes CDR1 SNHLY and CDR2 FYNNEI. Here the CDR3 reads CASSADRGGDQPQHF. Full variable domain (outside the CDR3, taken from reference TRBV2 and TRBJ1-5): EPEVTQTPSHQVTQMGQEVILRCVPISNHLYFYWYRQILGQKVEFLVSFYNNEISEKSEIFDDQFSVERPDGSNFTLKIRSTKLEDSAMYFCASSADRGGDQPQHFGDGTRLSIL.

J is TRBJ1-2 and V is TRBV4-1. This CDR3 has 16 amino acids. The germline V gene has CDR1 MGHRA and CDR2 YSYEKL. The CDR3 protein is CASSQHMRREAYGYTF.

The rearrangement links TRBV24-1 to TRBJ1-5. CDR3 length equals 13 residues. CDR1 and CDR2 (germline): KGHDR, SFDVKD. CDR3 loop: CATPICESRPQHF.

This chain links TRBV7-9 with TRBJ2-2. Looked up from germline, CDR1 is SEHNR and CDR2 is FQNEAQ (reference sequence). The CDR3 consists of 15 residues. CDR3 loop: CASSAISPNTGELFF. Variable domain in full (rest from reference TRBV7-9 and TRBJ2-2): DTGVSQNPRHKITKRGQNVTFRCDPISEHNRLYWYRQTLGQGPEFLTYFQNEAQLEKSRLLSDRFSAERPKGSFSTLEIQRTEQGDSAMYLCASSAISPNTGELFFGEGSRLTVL.

The gene calls are TRBV12-3 or TRBV12-4 and TRBJ1-2; the D call of TRBD1 rests on TCRdb alone, since no DNA is present to check it. CDR3 length: 15 residues. The CDR3 loop is CASSLTRQGVYGYTF.

The V call is TRBV7-9, the J call TRBJ2-5; TCRdb gives TRBD2 as the D gene, but with no DNA this cannot be confirmed. CDR1 and CDR2 (germline): SEHNR, FQNEAQ (reference sequence). The CDR3 has 13 amino acids. The CDR3 region is CASSQGGKETQYF.

The chain recombines TRBV4-2 with TRBJ2-2; TCRdb indicates TRBD2, and absent DNA this call remains unverified. The CDR3 consists of 15 residues. The germline V gene has CDR1 LGHNA and CDR2 YNFKEQ. CDR3 loop: CASSQPSGTPGELFF.

The chain couples TRBV4-1 to TRBJ2-1; TCRdb's D gene call, TRBD2, goes unchecked for lack of DNA. Germline CDR1 and CDR2: MGHRA and YSYEKL. The CDR3 extends over 17 amino acids. CDR3 in amino acids: CASSQSPSGRAGNEQFF.

The rearrangement uses TRBV11-2 and TRBJ2-6. This CDR3 spans 18 amino acids. CDR1 is SGHAT, CDR2 FQNNGV, per germline. The CDR3 reads CASSWAGAVSSGANVLTF.

V usage is TRBV6-2 or TRBV6-3 and J usage is TRBJ2-1; TCRdb reports TRBD2, a call that lacks DNA to check it against. Germline V lookup: CDR1 MNHEY, CDR2 SVGEGT. CDR3 length: 13 amino acids. CDR3 sequence reads: CASSYFQGGEQFF.

This chain joins TRBV7-2 and TRBJ2-2; checking the TCRdb D call of TRBD2 is not possible without DNA. Germline V gives CDR1 SGHTA, CDR2 FQGNSA. The CDR3 sequence is 16 residues long. The CDR3 spells CASSLASGKTTGELFF.

CDR3: CASSLTSGPTNTGELFF. J is TRBJ2-2 and V is TRBV28; TCRdb's D call of TRBD2 is untestable without DNA. The germline V gene has CDR1 MDHEN and CDR2 SYDVKM. This CDR3 has 17 residues.

The chain combines TRBV6-5 with TRBJ2-7; TCRdb selects TRBD2, and the lack of DNA leaves this call unchecked. Germline lookup yields CDR1 MNHEY and CDR2 SVGAGI. The CDR3 consists of 14 residues. CDR3 residues: CASSRTSGRGEQYF.

By frequency, this clonotype registers medium-sized. V usage is TRBV27 and J usage is TRBJ2-5; TCRdb names TRBD1, which stays unverified in the absence of DNA. Per germline, CDR1 MNHEY and CDR2 SMNVEV (reference sequence). The CDR3 sequence is 14 residues long. This CDR3 reads CASSSRVPQETQYF.

This chain uses TRBV19 with TRBJ2-3; TCRdb names TRBD2, which stays unverified in the absence of DNA. The CDR3 has 16 amino acids. Germline CDR1 reads LNHDA; CDR2 reads SQIVND (reference sequence). The chain's CDR3 is CATKSSSTVSGDTQYF.

The chain carries TRBV25-1 and TRBJ2-3; TCRdb returns TRBD2, unconfirmable since there is no DNA. The CDR3 is made up of 15 amino acids. Germline V gene data show CDR1 as MGHDK and CDR2 as SYGVNS. The CDR3 protein is CASSKGGIVPDTQYF.

The chain links TRBV4-1 to TRBJ2-5; TCRdb calls TRBD1, which cannot be checked without DNA. Germline V gene lookup returns CDR1 MGHRA and CDR2 YSYEKL. The CDR3 is 16 residues long. This CDR3 reads CASSHLTGAYQETQYF.

This chain uses TRBV29-1 with TRBJ2-7; checking the TCRdb D call of TRBD1 is not possible without DNA. Germline lookup yields CDR1 SQVTM and CDR2 ANQGSEA. This CDR3 comprises 13 residues. The CDR3: CSVGTVLSYEQYF.